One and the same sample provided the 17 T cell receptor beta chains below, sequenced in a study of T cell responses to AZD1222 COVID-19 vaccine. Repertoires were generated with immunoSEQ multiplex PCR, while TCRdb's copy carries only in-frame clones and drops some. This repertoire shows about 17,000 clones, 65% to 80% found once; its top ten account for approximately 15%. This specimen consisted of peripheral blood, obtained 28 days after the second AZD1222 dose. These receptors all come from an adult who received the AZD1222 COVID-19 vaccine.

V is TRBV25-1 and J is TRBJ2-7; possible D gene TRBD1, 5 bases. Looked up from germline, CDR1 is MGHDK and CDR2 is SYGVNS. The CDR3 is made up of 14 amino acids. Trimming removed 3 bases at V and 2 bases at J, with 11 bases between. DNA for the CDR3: TGTGCCAGCAGTGACCAGGGATTAACCTACGAGCAGTACTTC. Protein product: CASSDQGLTYEQYF.

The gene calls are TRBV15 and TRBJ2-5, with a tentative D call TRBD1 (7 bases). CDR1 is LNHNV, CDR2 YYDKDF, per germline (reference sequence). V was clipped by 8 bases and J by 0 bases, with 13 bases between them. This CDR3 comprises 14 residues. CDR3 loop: CATRAGQNQETQYF. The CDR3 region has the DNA TGTGCCACCCGGGCGGGACAGAACCAAGAGACCCAGTACTTC.

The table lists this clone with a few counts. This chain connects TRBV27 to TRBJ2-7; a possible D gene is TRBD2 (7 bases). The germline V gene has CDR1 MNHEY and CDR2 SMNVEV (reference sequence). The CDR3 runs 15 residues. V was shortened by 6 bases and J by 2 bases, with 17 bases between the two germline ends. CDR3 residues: CASSPGRGLTYEQYF. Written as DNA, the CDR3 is TGTGCCAGCAGCCCAGGGAGGGGGTTGACCTACGAGCAGTACTTC.

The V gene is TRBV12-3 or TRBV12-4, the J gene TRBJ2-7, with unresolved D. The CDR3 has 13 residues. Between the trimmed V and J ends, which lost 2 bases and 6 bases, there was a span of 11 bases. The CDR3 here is CASSLSVVGEQYF. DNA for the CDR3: TGTGCCAGCAGTTTATCGGTAGTGGGCGAGCAGTACTTC.

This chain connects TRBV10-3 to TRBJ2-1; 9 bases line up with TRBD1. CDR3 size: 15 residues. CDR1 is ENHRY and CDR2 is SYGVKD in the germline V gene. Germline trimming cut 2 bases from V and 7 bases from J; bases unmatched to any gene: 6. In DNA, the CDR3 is TGTGCCATCAGTGAGCCTGACAGGGGGGCTAATGAGCAGTTCTTC. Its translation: CAISEPDRGANEQFF.

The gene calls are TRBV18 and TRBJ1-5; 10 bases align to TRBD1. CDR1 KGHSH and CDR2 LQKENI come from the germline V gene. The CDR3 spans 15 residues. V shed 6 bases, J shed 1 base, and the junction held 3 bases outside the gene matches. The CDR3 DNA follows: TGTGCCAGCTCGCCGGGACAGGGGAGCAATCAGCCCCAGCATTTT. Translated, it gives CASSPGQGSNQPQHF.

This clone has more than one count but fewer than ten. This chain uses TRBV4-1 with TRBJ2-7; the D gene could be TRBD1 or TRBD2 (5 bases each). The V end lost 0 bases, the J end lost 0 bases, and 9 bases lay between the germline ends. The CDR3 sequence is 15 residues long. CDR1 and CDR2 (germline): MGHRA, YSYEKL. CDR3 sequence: CASSQEGTASYEQYF. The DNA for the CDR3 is TGCGCCAGCAGCCAAGAGGGGACGGCCTCCTACGAGCAGTACTTC.

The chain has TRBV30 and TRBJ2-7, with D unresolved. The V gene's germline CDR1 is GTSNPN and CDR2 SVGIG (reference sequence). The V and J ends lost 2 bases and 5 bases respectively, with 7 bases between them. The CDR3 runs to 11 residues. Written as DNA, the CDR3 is TGTGCCTGGAGTATAAGTGACGAGCAGTACTTC. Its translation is CAWSISDEQYF.

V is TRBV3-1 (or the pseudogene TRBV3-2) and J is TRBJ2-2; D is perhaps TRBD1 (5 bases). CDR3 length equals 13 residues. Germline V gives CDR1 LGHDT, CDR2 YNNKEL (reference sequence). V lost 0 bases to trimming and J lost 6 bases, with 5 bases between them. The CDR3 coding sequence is TGTGCCAGCAGCCAAGAGGGGCCCGGGGAGCTGTTTTTT. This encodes CASSQEGPGELFF.

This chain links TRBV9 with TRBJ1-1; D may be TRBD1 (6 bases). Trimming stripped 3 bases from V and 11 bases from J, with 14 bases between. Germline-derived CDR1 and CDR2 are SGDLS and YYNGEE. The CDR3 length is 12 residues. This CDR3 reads CASSDQQGSAFF. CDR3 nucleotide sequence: TGTGCCAGCAGCGATCAACAGGGTTCGGCTTTCTTT. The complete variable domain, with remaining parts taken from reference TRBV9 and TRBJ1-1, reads DSGVTQTPKHLITATGQRVTLRCSPRSGDLSVYWYQQSLDQGLQFLIQYYNGEERAKGNILERFSAQQFPDLHSELNLSSLELGDSALYFCASSDQQGSAFFGQGTRLTVV.

The CDR3 here is CASTGLDRGDEQFF. CDR3 DNA sequence: TGCGCCAGCACTGGATTGGACAGGGGCGATGAGCAGTTCTTC. The rearrangement joins TRBV5-1 to TRBJ2-1; the match to TRBD1 covers 9 bases. CDR3 size: 14 residues. The trim removed 6 bases at V and 8 bases at J, leaving 9 bases unmatched. CDR1 and CDR2 (germline): SGHRS, YFSETQ.

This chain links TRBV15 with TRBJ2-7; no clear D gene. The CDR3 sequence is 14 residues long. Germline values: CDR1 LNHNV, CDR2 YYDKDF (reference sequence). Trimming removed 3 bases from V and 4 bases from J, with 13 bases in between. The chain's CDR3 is CATSRSPNQYEQYF. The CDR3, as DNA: TGTGCCACCAGCAGGTCCCCGAACCAGTACGAGCAGTACTTC.

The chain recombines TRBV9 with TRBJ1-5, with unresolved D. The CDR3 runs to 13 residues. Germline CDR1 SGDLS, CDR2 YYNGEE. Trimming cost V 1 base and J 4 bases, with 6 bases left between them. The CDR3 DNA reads TGTGCCAGCAGCGTATCATGGAATCAGCCCCAGCATTTT. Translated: CASSVSWNQPQHF.

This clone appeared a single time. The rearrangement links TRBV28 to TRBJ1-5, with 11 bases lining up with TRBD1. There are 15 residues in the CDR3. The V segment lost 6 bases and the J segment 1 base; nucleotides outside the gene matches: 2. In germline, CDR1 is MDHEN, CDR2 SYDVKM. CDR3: CASRDRGLSNQPQHF. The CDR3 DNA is TGTGCCAGCAGGGACAGGGGGCTAAGCAATCAGCCCCAGCATTTT.

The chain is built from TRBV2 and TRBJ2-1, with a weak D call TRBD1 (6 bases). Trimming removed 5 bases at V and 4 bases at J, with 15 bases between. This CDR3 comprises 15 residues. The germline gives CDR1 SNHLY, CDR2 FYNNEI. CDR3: CASSTLVGAYNEQFF. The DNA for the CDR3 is TGTGCCAGCAGTACACTGGTGGGGGCGTACAATGAGCAGTTCTTC.

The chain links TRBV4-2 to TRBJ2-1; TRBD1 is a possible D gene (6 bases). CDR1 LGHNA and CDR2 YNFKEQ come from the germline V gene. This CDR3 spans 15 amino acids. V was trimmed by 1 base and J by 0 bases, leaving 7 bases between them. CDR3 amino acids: CASSQVGGSYNEQFF. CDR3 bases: TGTGCCAGCAGCCAAGTAGGGGGCTCCTACAATGAGCAGTTCTTC.

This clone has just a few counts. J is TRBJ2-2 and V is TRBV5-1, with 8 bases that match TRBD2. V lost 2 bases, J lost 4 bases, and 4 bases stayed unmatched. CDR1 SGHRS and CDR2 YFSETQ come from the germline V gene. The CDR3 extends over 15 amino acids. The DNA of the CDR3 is TGCGCCAGCAGCTTAGGAAGCGGGGGCACCGGGGAGCTGTTTTTT. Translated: CASSLGSGGTGELFF.